The 11 T cell receptor beta chains below were found in one sample sequenced in a study of early T cells in non-severe SARS-CoV-2 infection. Via MiXCR, TCRdb re-called the 5' RACE reads, giving one row per CDR3 protein. The table lists 70,000 or so distinct CDR3 sequences, over 9% of them singletons, with about 3.9% in the top ten. Sequenced: whole blood. All receptors derive from an adult who was a healthcare worker with PCR-confirmed SARS-CoV-2 infection or an uninfected control (not recorded which).

The chain employs TRBV12-3 or TRBV12-4 and TRBJ2-2; D assignment may be TRBD1 or TRBD2 (5 bases each). Trimming pared 6 bases from V and 6 bases from J, leaving 11 bases between. The CDR3 length is 13 residues. In nucleotides, the CDR3 is TGTGCCAGCAGCCGGGGCGGCTCCGGGGAGCTGTTTTTT. This codes for CASSRGGSGELFF.

This chain joins TRBV5-1 and TRBJ2-1, with D perhaps TRBD2 (5 bases). Germline V gene data show CDR1 as SGHRS and CDR2 as YFSETQ. There are 15 residues in the CDR3. The V gene lost 1 base and the J gene lost 3 bases, with 11 bases spanning the gap. The DNA for the CDR3 is TGCGCCAGCAGCTTGAATACGGGGAGCTACAATGAGCAGTTCTTC. It translates to CASSLNTGSYNEQFF.

The V and J genes are TRBV18 and TRBJ2-2; D might be TRBD2 (6 bases). Trimming cost V 1 base and J 3 bases, with 12 bases left between them. The length of the CDR3 is 16 residues. From germline, CDR1 is KGHSH and CDR2 LQKENI. CDR3 bases: TGTGCCAGCTCACCACTAGAAGTAGCGGACACCGGGGAGCTGTTTTTT. Protein: CASSPLEVADTGELFF.

This clonotype was observed many times. The rearrangement uses TRBV6-1 and TRBJ2-7, with TRBD2 matching over 7 bases. This CDR3 comprises 15 residues. Trimming took 1 base from V and 2 from J; bases not matched to a gene: 5. Per the germline V gene, CDR1 is MNHNS and CDR2 is SASEGT. CDR3 in DNA: TGTGCCAGCAGTGAAGGACTAGCCCGTGCCTACGAGCAGTACTTC. It codes for CASSEGLARAYEQYF.

The chain uses TRBV6-6 and TRBJ2-7, with 7 bases identical to TRBD1. The germline CDR1 and CDR2 sequences are MNHNY and SVGAGI (reference sequence). The CDR3 has 16 amino acids. V lost 0 bases, J lost 1 base, and 6 bases stayed unmatched. The CDR3 nucleotides read TGTGCCAGCAGTTACTCTCTAAGGGGGCCTTCCTACGAGCAGTACTTC. Protein: CASSYSLRGPSYEQYF.

This clonotype was picked up many times. The V and J genes are TRBV14 and TRBJ2-3; TRBD2 might be the D (5 bases). The CDR3 loop spans 15 amino acids. Trimming took off 3 bases at V and 2 bases at J, with 12 bases between the two ends. Germline V CDR1 and CDR2: SGHDN, FVKESK. In DNA form, the CDR3 reads TGTGCCAGCAGCCAGGGTGGAGGCACCACAGATACGCAGTATTTT. This codes for CASSQGGGTTDTQYF.

This clonotype showed up just a few times. The chain has TRBV5-6 and TRBJ2-3; TRBD2 agrees at 11 bases. This CDR3 has 19 amino acids. Germline V lookup: CDR1 SGHDT, CDR2 YYEEEE. The J segment lost 6 bases and the V segment lost 4 bases, leaving 19 bases of the junction unmatched. DNA of the CDR3: TGTGCCAGCAGCCGGAGGACTAGCGGGCTCTACACCCCCCGTGATACGCAGTATTTT. It codes for CASSRRTSGLYTPRDTQYF.

This clonotype has a handful of counts. This sequence joins TRBV3-1 and TRBJ2-7; TRBD1 matches 8 bases. The CDR3 runs to 17 residues. V was pared by 0 bases and J by 0 bases, with 7 bases of the junction left unmatched. The germline V gene has CDR1 LGHDT and CDR2 YNNKEL (reference sequence). CDR3 region: CASSQERGQAASYEQYF. The CDR3 nucleotides read TGTGCCAGCAGCCAAGAAAGGGGACAGGCCGCCTCCTACGAGCAGTACTTC.

The chain uses TRBV29-1 and TRBJ1-1, with unresolved D. Germline CDR1 reads SQVTM; CDR2 reads ANQGSEA. Trimming took off 4 bases at V and 0 bases at J, with 9 bases between the two ends. The CDR3 runs 13 residues. The CDR3 protein is CSVVPQVNTEAFF. The CDR3 nucleotides read TGCAGCGTTGTTCCGCAGGTGAACACTGAAGCTTTCTTT. Variable domain in full (rest from reference TRBV29-1 and TRBJ1-1): SAVISQKPSRDICQRGTSLTIQCQVDSQVTMMFWYRQQPGQSLTLIATANQGSEATYESGFVIDKFPISRPNLTFSTLTVSNMSPEDSSIYLCSVVPQVNTEAFFGQGTRLTVV.

The chain carries TRBV6-4 and TRBJ2-3, with 14 bases that match TRBD2. Germline V gives CDR1 MRHNA, CDR2 SNTAGT. Germline trimming cut 3 bases from V and 4 bases from J; bases unmatched to any gene: 0. The CDR3 spans 15 residues. CDR3: CASSEGLAGADTQYF. The DNA for the CDR3 is TGTGCCAGCAGTGAGGGACTAGCGGGAGCAGATACGCAGTATTTT.

In this sample, this clonotype turned up many times. The rearrangement uses TRBV20-1 and TRBJ1-2; D call uncertain. The CDR3 sequence is 16 residues long. The germline gives CDR1 DFQATT, CDR2 SNEGSKA (reference sequence). Trimming stripped 5 bases from V and 4 bases from J, with 23 bases between. The CDR3 DNA follows: TGCAGTGCTCGACAACTACTCGGTGGGCAGGCCTATGGCTACACCTTC. It yields the protein CSARQLLGGQAYGYTF.